The rows below give T cell receptor beta chains drawn from one sample of a study of CD8 T cells in Susac syndrome. TCRdb analysed the immunoSEQ multiplex PCR reads with MiXCR anew, one entry per CDR3 protein. The table shows about 250,000 distinct CDR3 sequences, with 93% occurring only once. The specimen was CD4+ T cells from PBMCs. The receptor source for this set is a human donor with multiple sclerosis. CDR3s leave out the opening cysteine and the closing phenylalanine or tryptophan.

v_gene,j_gene,CDR3aa
TRBV19,TRBJ2-7,ASSIEGSEQY
TRBV3-1,TRBJ1-4,ASSHRSVVEKLF
TRBV29-1,TRBJ2-1,SVDHRRGPYNEQF
TRBV7-2,TRBJ2-5,ASSLDSRLGTQY
TRBV5-4,TRBJ2-3,ASSLALTADTQY
TRBV4-1,TRBJ2-2,ASSQESAGGSYFPGELF
TRBV9,TRBJ2-2,ASNGASGSPWGGELF
TRBV12-3/TRBV12-4,TRBJ2-1,ASKIAGTSGGVGWDEQF
TRBV30,TRBJ1-3,AWRLGTAGNTIY
TRBV5-1,TRBJ2-1,ASSLDGSSYNEQF
TRBV10-3,TRBJ2-3,AISERGQTSTDTQY
TRBV7-2,TRBJ1-2,ASSSNSGSYGYT
TRBV4-1,TRBJ1-4,ASSQRRGRLF
TRBV5-1,TRBJ2-3,ASSFQESTDTQY
TRBV27,TRBJ2-2,ASSRPDLVTGELF
TRBV24-1,TRBJ2-1,ATSDLRSGSRDEQF
TRBV12-5,TRBJ1-1,ASGRTGGRYTEAF
TRBV10-1,TRBJ2-7,ASSPGQFYEQY
TRBV18,TRBJ2-1,ASATWTSALNEQF
TRBV5-1,TRBJ1-5,ASSATGSGNQPQH
TRBV20-1,TRBJ1-1,SASKGGQSNTEAF
TRBV7-9,TRBJ1-2,ASSGANRDDPNYGYT
TRBV3-1,TRBJ1-1,ASSQAAGWGEAF
TRBV29-1,TRBJ2-3,SVRMEGDTQY
TRBV19,TRBJ1-2,ASGRQLSAYGYT
TRBV19,TRBJ1-6,ASKEQGDSPLH
TRBV15,TRBJ2-2,ATSRVPGQPTGELF
TRBV11-2,TRBJ2-1,ASERDVNEQF
TRBV9,TRBJ2-2,ASSFSGAGVGPGELF
TRBV3-1,TRBJ2-2,ASSPITGELF
TRBV5-1,TRBJ2-2,ASSPLQGNTGELF
TRBV5-5,TRBJ1-2,ASSLGHGYYGYT
TRBV5-6,TRBJ2-1,ASSSAGGVINEQF
TRBV5-6,TRBJ2-1,ASSLVQGPRAQF
TRBV19,TRBJ1-5,ASSMGTDQPQH
TRBV12-3/TRBV12-4,TRBJ2-2,ASRPRDLYGPRGGELF
TRBV20-1,TRBJ2-7,SARDLRQPTYEQY
TRBV12-3/TRBV12-4,TRBJ1-2,ASSLGVRRQANYGYT
TRBV4-1,TRBJ1-2,ASSQEGRDVNNYGYT
TRBV9,TRBJ2-5,ASSVVAGGRGETQY
TRBV6-5,TRBJ2-2,ASSYLGGGGNTGELF
TRBV5-1,TRBJ1-2,ASSLAGTNYGYT
TRBV24-1,TRBJ2-1,ATSGVSNEQF
TRBV18,TRBJ1-5,ASSPGINQPQH
TRBV28,TRBJ1-1,ASSLPPGTRAF
TRBV30,TRBJ2-3,AWGGGLDTQY